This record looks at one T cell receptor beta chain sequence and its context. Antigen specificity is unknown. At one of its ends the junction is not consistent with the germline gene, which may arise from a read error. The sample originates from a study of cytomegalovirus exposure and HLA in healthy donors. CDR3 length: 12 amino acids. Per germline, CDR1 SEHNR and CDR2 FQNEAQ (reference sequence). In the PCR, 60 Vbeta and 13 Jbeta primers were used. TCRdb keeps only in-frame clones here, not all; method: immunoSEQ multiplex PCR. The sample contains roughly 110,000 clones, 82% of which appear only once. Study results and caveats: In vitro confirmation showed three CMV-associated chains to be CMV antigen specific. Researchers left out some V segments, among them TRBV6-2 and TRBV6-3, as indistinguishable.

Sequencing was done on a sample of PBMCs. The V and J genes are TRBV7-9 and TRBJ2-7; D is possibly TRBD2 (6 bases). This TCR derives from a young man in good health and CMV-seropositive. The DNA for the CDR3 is TGTTCCAGCAGCCGCGGAGGGGTCGAGCAGTACTTC. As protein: CSSSRGGVEQYF.